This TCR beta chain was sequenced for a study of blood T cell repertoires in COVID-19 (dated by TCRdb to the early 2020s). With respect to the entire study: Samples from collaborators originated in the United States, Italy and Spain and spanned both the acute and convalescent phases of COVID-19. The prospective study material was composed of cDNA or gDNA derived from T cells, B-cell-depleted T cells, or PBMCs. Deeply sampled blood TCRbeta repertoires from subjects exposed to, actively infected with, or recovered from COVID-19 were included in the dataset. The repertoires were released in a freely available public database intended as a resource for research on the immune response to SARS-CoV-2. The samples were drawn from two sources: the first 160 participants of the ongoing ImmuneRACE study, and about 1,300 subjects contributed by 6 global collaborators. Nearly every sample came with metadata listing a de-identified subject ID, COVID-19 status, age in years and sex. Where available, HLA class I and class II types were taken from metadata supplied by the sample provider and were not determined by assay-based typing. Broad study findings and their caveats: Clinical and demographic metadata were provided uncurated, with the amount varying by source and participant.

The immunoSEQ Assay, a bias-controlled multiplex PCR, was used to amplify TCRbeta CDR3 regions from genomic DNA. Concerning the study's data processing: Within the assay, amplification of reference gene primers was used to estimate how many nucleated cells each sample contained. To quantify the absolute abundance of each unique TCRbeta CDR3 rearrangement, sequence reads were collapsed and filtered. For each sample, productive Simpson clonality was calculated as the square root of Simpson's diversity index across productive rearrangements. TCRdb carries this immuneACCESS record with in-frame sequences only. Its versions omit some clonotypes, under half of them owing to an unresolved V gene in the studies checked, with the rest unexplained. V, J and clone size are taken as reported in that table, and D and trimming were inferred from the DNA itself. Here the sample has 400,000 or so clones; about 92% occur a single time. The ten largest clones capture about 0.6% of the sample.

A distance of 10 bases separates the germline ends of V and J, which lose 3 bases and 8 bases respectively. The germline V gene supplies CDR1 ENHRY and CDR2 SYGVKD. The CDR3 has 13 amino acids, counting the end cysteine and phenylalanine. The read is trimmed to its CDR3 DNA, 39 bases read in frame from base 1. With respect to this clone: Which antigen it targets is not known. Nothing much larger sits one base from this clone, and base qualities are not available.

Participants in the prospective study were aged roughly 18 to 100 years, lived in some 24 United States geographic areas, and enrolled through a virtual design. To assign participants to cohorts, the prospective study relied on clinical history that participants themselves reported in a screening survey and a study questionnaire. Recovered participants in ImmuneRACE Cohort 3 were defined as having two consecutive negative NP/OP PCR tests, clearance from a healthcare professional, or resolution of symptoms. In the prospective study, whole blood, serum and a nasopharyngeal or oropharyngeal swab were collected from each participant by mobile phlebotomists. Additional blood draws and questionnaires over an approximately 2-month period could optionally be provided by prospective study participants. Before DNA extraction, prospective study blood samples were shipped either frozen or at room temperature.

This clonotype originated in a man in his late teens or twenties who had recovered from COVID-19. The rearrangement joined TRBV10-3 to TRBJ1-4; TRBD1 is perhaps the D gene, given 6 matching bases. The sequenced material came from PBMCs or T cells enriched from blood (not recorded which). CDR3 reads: CAISDRGHEKLFF. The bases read TGTGCCATCAGTGACAGGGGTCACGAAAAACTGTTTTTT.